This T cell receptor (beta chain) was recovered during a study of cytomegalovirus exposure and HLA in healthy donors. Turning to this clone: Its antigen is not known.

Study-wide results and caveats: Another analysis was done later, and it associated approximately 17,000 TCR beta sequences with HLA alleles at 0.05 false discovery rate. HLA-A and HLA-B allele assignments for most subjects were reportedly predicted accurately using TCR beta sequences.

Looked up from germline, CDR1 is MNHEY and CDR2 is SMNVEV (reference sequence). The CDR3 sequence is 14 residues long. V was trimmed by 6 bases and J by 9 bases, leaving 18 bases between them. It was with 60 Vbeta and 13 Jbeta primers that the PCR ran. Authors' methods: In a later analysis, 79 million or so unique TCR beta chains included roughly 11 million shared by two or more donors. TCRdb keeps only in-frame clones here, not all; method: immunoSEQ multiplex PCR. The V and J calls and the clone size are those of that table, but D and trimming were determined from the DNA. The sample records more than 150,000 clones, 82% being singletons.

Material: PBMCs. The chain employs TRBV27 and TRBJ2-1; D is perhaps TRBD2 (6 bases). The origin of this receptor is a middle-aged man in good health and CMV-seronegative. The CDR3 coding sequence is TGTGCCAGCAGGACCCCCTTAGTGGGGGGTGAGCAGTTCTTC. Translation: CASRTPLVGGEQFF.